This T cell receptor (beta chain) was captured in a study of T cells expressing NK-cell markers. Overall study findings and caveats: In roughly six donors, dominant NKG2C+ clonotypes were roughly 1.0-7.0% of CD8+ T cells. The same clonotypes also predominated in the CD3+CD56-NKG2C+ fraction of a few donors.

About this clonotype itself: Its antigen is as yet unknown.

5'RACE template switching with UMIs generated TCR beta cDNA. TCRdb reworked the 5' RACE reads into one entry per CDR3 protein, no DNA. In total, the table holds 150,000 to 180,000 distinct CDR3 sequences. The clonotype was recovered from a woman aged 50 to 65 in good health. Sequenced material: blood T cells: a sorted CD56 or NKG2C T cell subset, CD4+ or CD8+ T cells, or bulk PBMC T cells (not recorded which).

CDR3 sequence: CASIVDLGDEQFF. This chain uses TRBV10-2 with TRBJ2-1. Germline V lookup: CDR1 WSHSY, CDR2 SAAADI. This CDR3 has 13 residues.